This TCR beta chain was captured by sequencing in a study of blood T cells in healthy people across ages. Of note for this clonotype: The antigen is undetermined.

Then a second PCR, running roughly 6 to 12 cycles, was carried out with a sample-barcoded 5' primer and a J-beta primer mix. Each of the cDNA molecules was tagged by a template-switch adaptor with 12 random nucleotides. MiXCR was run by TCRdb on the 5' RACE reads, yielding one entry per CDR3 protein. The sample comprises around 1.7 million distinct CDR3 sequences, 28% of which are singletons, and approximately 7.7% rests with the top ten. Notes on the study in general: The lack of PBMC sorting stopped any conclusive naive versus antigen-experienced comparison.

The CDR3 loop spans 15 amino acids. Sequenced material: blood. This chain connects TRBV21-1 to TRBJ2-7; the table calls TRBD1, which could not be checked here. TRBV21-1 is a known pseudogene. This clonotype was obtained from a woman aged 30 to 39 in good health. CDR3 amino acids: CASSKWYRGTYEQYF. The CDR3 bases are TGTGCCAGCAGCAAATGGTACAGGGGGACATACGAGCAGTACTTC.